This TCR beta chain appears in the sequencing data of a study of regulatory T cells in long-lasting Graves disease. Time point reported: newly diagnosed GD, antithyroid drugs for less than 3 months. From PBMCs, RNA was extracted and then used to make the TCR library. Blood from the periphery, approximately 9 milliliters in all, was drawn into EDTA tubes. In building TCR beta libraries, iRepertoire HTBI primers were used together with Arm-PCR of CDR3 regions. From the multiplex PCR reads, TCRdb called clonotypes with MiXCR, one entry per CDR3 protein. There are about half a million distinct CDR3 sequences in the sample; 12% occur only once, and roughly 9.3% lies in the top ten. With 0 bases removed from V and 2 bases from J, the gap between germline ends came to 18 bases. Per the germline V gene, CDR1 is SGHRS and CDR2 is YFSETQ. The CDR3 loop spans 18 amino acids. This clonotype was found once. In addition, the sample was reused for a study of T cells in Graves' hyperthyroidism and ophthalmopathy. Per that paper: Thyroid ultrasound and orbital computed tomography, with clinical symptoms and serum thyroxine and TRAb, informed diagnoses. HTBI primers were the set used in a first-round RT-PCR of the TCR CDR3.

The input for sequencing was peripheral blood mononuclear cells (PBMCs), taken at new diagnosis, from a patient treated with antithyroid drugs. The origin of this receptor is a woman aged 25 to 39 with Graves disease. J is TRBJ2-1 and V is TRBV5-1; a possible D gene is TRBD2 (5 bases). CDR3 sequence: CASSLDSSGVDTYNEQFF. In DNA form, the CDR3 reads TGCGCCAGCAGCTTGGACTCGAGCGGAGTTGATACCTACAATGAGCAGTTCTTC.